The entry below gives a single TCR beta chain sequence along with its context. Clones were read by immunoSEQ multiplex PCR, and TCRdb kept only the in-frame ones, dropping some. Of some 54,000 clones listed, around 95% were seen once; the top ten hold 1.5% to 2%. The CDR3 runs 14 residues. Trimming cost V 9 bases and J 8 bases, with 21 bases left between them. From germline, CDR1 is SGHRS and CDR2 YFSETQ. The sample originates from a study of control samples from healthy donors and cancer patients. This TCR was sampled from a woman between 25 and 40 years old in good health. The chain has TRBV5-1 and TRBJ2-1; either TRBD1 or TRBD2 may fit D (5 bases each). Material for sequencing was blood. Here the CDR3 reads CANTNIGARHEQFF. The CDR3 bases are TGCGCCAATACGAACATCGGGGCCAGGCATGAGCAGTTCTTC.